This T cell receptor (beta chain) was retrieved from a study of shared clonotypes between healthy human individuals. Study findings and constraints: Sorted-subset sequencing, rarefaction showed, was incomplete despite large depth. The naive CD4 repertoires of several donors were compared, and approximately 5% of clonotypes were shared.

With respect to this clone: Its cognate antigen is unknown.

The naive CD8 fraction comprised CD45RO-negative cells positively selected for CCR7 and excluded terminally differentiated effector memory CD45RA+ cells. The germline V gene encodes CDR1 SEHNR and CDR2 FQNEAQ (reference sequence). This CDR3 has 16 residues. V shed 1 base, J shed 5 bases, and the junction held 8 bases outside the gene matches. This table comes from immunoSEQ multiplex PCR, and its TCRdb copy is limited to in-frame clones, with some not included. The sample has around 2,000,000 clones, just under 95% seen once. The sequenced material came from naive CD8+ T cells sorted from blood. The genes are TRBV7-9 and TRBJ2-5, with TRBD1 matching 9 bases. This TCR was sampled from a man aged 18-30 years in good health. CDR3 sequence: CASSLVGQGDWETQYF. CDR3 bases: TGTGCCAGCAGCTTAGTGGGACAGGGCGATTGGGAGACCCAGTACTTC.